Listed below are T cell receptor beta chains from one sample, sequenced in a study of vaccination and CD4 T cells after COVID-19. TCRdb independently ran MiXCR on the PCR reads; one entry per CDR3 protein. The sample holds roughly 13,000 distinct CDR3 sequences, around a third seen once. Their antigens remain unidentified. Sequencing was performed on CD4+ T cells from blood, cultured in vitro, taken after SARS-CoV-2 vaccination. Receptor source: a human donor who had recovered from COVID-19. CDR3s leave out the opening cysteine and the closing phenylalanine or tryptophan. Fields, in order: V gene, J gene, clone size, CDR3 protein. Size is omitted from some rows. Given values are once, few, many or a class for expanded clones.

TRBV7-2	TRBJ2-5	-	ASSLSGITRVTQY
TRBV29-1	TRBJ2-5	-	SVHYLRGIETQY
TRBV7-9	TRBJ1-2	-	ASSLVRALQGGYT
TRBV11-2	TRBJ2-1	-	ASNPSGAPYNEQF
TRBV19	TRBJ2-6	-	ASSIPTGRAGANVLT
TRBV6-1	TRBJ2-1	few	ASRAGGPGYREQF
TRBV4-1	TRBJ1-2	-	ASSPTGRNYGYT
TRBV29-1	TRBJ2-7	few	SGGVGLEQY
TRBV20-1	TRBJ1-1	-	SVRSGWGDTEAF
TRBV25-1	TRBJ1-6	few	ASSQTGGESPLH
TRBV6-1	TRBJ2-4	-	ASGSFGTKINIQY
TRBV30	TRBJ2-5	-	AWKKQGLGQETQY
TRBV20-1	TRBJ1-5	few	SAAWGNQPQH
TRBV11-2	TRBJ1-2	-	ASSLDNPGGHGYT
TRBV7-2	TRBJ2-1	few	ASSFIRGSYNEQF
TRBV5-1	TRBJ1-1	-	ASSLVRGMNTEAF
TRBV28	TRBJ1-1	few	ASSLLQGASDTEAF
TRBV18	TRBJ1-2	-	ASSGQGGIGYT
TRBV20-1	TRBJ2-4	few	SARVRDGTKNIQY
TRBV6-1	TRBJ2-2	-	ASSTGWGGSRVRRELF
TRBV6-8	TRBJ1-5	medium-sized	ASSPSTQVDSNQPQH
TRBV6-9	TRBJ1-1	-	ASESRDRGQGSTEAF
TRBV28	TRBJ2-3	once	ASSRVGRGTDTQY
TRBV9	TRBJ2-5	-	ASSVSRAVGTQY
TRBV19	TRBJ1-2	-	ASSIWGTNYGYT
TRBV15	TRBJ2-1	few	ATSREQGLAVYNEQF
TRBV7-2	TRBJ2-4	few	ASNPGGKNIQY
TRBV28	TRBJ2-7	few	ASSSQSYEQY
TRBV28	TRBJ2-7	-	ASSLLSRGTSGRAWEQY
TRBV7-2	TRBJ2-5	-	ASSLGQRQETQY
TRBV19	TRBJ1-1	few	ASSSPLNTEAF
TRBV21-1	TRBJ2-1	-	ASDCCQRAYNEQF
TRBV6-2/TRBV6-3	TRBJ1-1	few	ASRDTEAF
TRBV27	TRBJ2-2	-	ASSADTGELF
TRBV7-2	TRBJ2-2	few	ASSPQPGTHTGELF
TRBV18	TRBJ1-2	-	ASSPGQDYGYT
TRBV7-8	TRBJ1-2	-	ASSLVGQHYGYT
TRBV18	TRBJ2-2	-	ASSLTTGPVTGELF
TRBV27	TRBJ1-6	few	ASSPRGGPYNSPLH
TRBV6-1	TRBJ2-7	few	ASSRLPRTSPSEQY
TRBV7-9	TRBJ1-4	-	ASSLVQGGEKLF
TRBV19	TRBJ1-1	once	ASSIVGRTHTEAF
TRBV28	TRBJ2-5	-	ASSPGAQFGETQY
TRBV27	TRBJ2-7	few	ASSRQGNWEQY
TRBV20-1	TRBJ2-1	-	SARDSSGRLWAEF
TRBV20-1	TRBJ1-5	-	STHGQSLYSNQPQH
TRBV6-2/TRBV6-3	TRBJ1-3	-	ASSYVGGNTIY